One sample yielded the 32 T cell receptor beta chains listed below, sequenced in a study of blood T cell repertoires in COVID-19. Data came from immunoSEQ multiplex PCR; TCRdb stores just in-frame clones and leaves some out. Here the sample spans roughly 180,000 clones, roughly 80% being singletons. The sequenced material came from PBMCs or T cells enriched from blood (not recorded which). These receptors were obtained from a woman aged 40 to 50 with acute COVID-19.

The chain recombines TRBV27 with TRBJ2-3; D ambiguous. The CDR3 has 14 amino acids. Looked up from germline, CDR1 is MNHEY and CDR2 is SMNVEV (reference sequence). The V end lost 8 bases, the J end lost 0 bases, and 12 bases lay between the germline ends. CDR3 sequence (DNA): TGTGCCAGCGCGGAGTATACTAGCACAGATACGCAGTATTTT. It yields the protein CASAEYTSTDTQYF.

This clone was seen a handful of times. The chain is built from TRBV30 and TRBJ1-2; D perhaps matches TRBD1 (6 bases). Trimming cost V 8 bases and J 8 bases, with 15 bases left between them. Germline CDR1 GTSNPN, CDR2 SVGIG (reference sequence). CDR3 length equals 11 residues. The CDR3 is CAGGTGLGYTF. CDR3 sequence (DNA): TGTGCCGGAGGAACAGGGCTGGGCTACACCTTC.

The chain carries TRBV21-1 and TRBJ1-5; the D call of TRBD1 is as the table states it, not checked on the DNA. TRBV21-1 represents a pseudogene. The CDR3 loop spans 11 amino acids. The CDR3 DNA reads as TGTGCCCTCAGGAGCAATCAGCCCCAGCATTTT. Protein sequence: CALRSNQPQHF.

The chain uses TRBV4-2 and TRBJ2-2; 7 positions match TRBD2. Germline CDR1 LGHNA, CDR2 YNFKEQ. V lost 2 bases and J lost 2; bases outside the gene matches: 8. The CDR3 has 17 residues. The CDR3 reads CASSQTPAGPNTGELFF. In nucleotides, the CDR3 is TGTGCCAGCAGCCAAACTCCAGCGGGACCTAACACCGGGGAGCTGTTTTTT.

The chain carries TRBV3-1 (or the pseudogene TRBV3-2) and TRBJ2-2; 9 bases fit TRBD2. Germline V gene sequence: CDR1 LGHDT, CDR2 YNNKEL (reference sequence). The V gene end was trimmed by 4 bases and the J gene end by 5 bases; junction bases not matched to a gene: 8. The CDR3 length is 16 residues. Here the CDR3 reads CASSPNSGLATGELFF. The CDR3 DNA is TGTGCCAGCAGCCCCAACTCGGGACTAGCAACCGGGGAGCTGTTTTTT.

This chain joins TRBV6-5 and TRBJ2-1; 7 bases line up with TRBD2. Germline loops: CDR1 MNHEY, CDR2 SVGAGI. The CDR3 sequence is 15 residues long. With 10 bases clipped from V and 7 bases from J, the junction kept 16 bases outside the gene matches. CDR3 nucleotide sequence: TGTGCCACGGAGATAGCGGGCTCCCCTGGGAATGAGCAGTTCTTC. It yields the protein CATEIAGSPGNEQFF.

V and J are TRBV7-2 and TRBJ2-1; no clear D. This CDR3 region has 16 residues. Germline-derived CDR1 and CDR2 are SGHTA and FQGNSA. Trimming left V 5 bases short and J 2 bases short, with 16 bases between. CDR3 sequence: CASSELRLPAYNEQFF. Written as DNA, the CDR3 is TGTGCCAGCAGCGAGCTACGGTTACCGGCCTACAATGAGCAGTTCTTC.

J is TRBJ1-1 and V is TRBV6-5; D ambiguous. The length of the CDR3 is 12 residues. The V end was cut by 4 bases, the J end by 4 bases, with 7 bases between. Germline CDR1 is MNHEY and CDR2 is SVGAGI. CDR3 in amino acids: CASSSPGTEAFF. Written as DNA, the CDR3 is TGTGCCAGCAGTTCCCCGGGCACTGAAGCTTTCTTT.

This clone was seen more than once but under ten times. The chain carries TRBV29-1 and TRBJ1-1; D not resolved. The ends were cut back, 2 bases at V and 5 bases at J, with 18 bases in the middle. From germline, CDR1 is SQVTM and CDR2 ANQGSEA. The CDR3 is 15 residues long. The CDR3 nucleotides are TGCAGCGTTGAATTCGGCGGACCGACGGGGACTGAAGCTTTCTTT. As protein: CSVEFGGPTGTEAFF.

The genes are TRBV29-1 and TRBJ2-7; TRBD1 agrees at 9 bases. This CDR3 contains 15 residues. The junction had 11 bases not matched to a gene; V was cut back by 4 bases and J by 4 bases. Germline CDR1 reads SQVTM; CDR2 reads ANQGSEA. CDR3 sequence (DNA): TGCAGCGTTGGCCCGGGACAGGGAGATCCATACGAGCAGTACTTC. Residues: CSVGPGQGDPYEQYF.

This chain joins TRBV3-1 (or the pseudogene TRBV3-2) and TRBJ1-5, with 9 bases aligning to TRBD1. Per germline, CDR1 LGHDT and CDR2 YNNKEL (reference sequence). The junction had 6 bases not matched to a gene; V was cut back by 2 bases and J by 4 bases. The CDR3 has 16 residues. The CDR3 is CASSQTDRGVNQPQHF. For the CDR3, the DNA is TGTGCCAGCAGCCAAACTGACAGGGGGGTGAATCAGCCCCAGCATTTT.

This chain uses TRBV30 with TRBJ1-1, with a tentative D call TRBD1 (6 bases). Germline V gene data show CDR1 as GTSNPN and CDR2 as SVGIG (reference sequence). V was shortened by 2 bases and J by 6 bases, with 13 bases between the two germline ends. This CDR3 comprises 13 residues. The CDR3 loop is CAWSITGSSEAFF. In DNA form, the CDR3 reads TGTGCCTGGAGTATCACAGGGTCCTCTGAAGCTTTCTTT.

The chain uses TRBV5-1 and TRBJ2-5; 10 bases map to TRBD1. This CDR3 has 15 amino acids. Germline CDR1 reads SGHRS; CDR2 reads YFSETQ. V was pared by 4 bases and J by 5 bases, with 8 bases of the junction left unmatched. CDR3: CASSQQTGGAETQYF. Here the CDR3 DNA reads TGCGCCAGCAGCCAACAGACAGGGGGCGCGGAGACCCAGTACTTC.

The gene calls are TRBV7-9 and TRBJ1-4; D possibly corresponds to TRBD1 (6 bases). The germline gives CDR1 SEHNR, CDR2 FQNEAQ (reference sequence). This CDR3 is 15 amino acids long. The V end lost 5 bases, the J end lost 7 bases, and 17 bases lay between the germline ends. The CDR3 coding sequence is TGTGCCAGCAGCCCGCCCGGGGGGGGCTTTGAAAAACTGTTTTTT. Residues: CASSPPGGGFEKLFF.

V is TRBV6-1 and J is TRBJ2-3, with D possibly matching TRBD2 (6 bases). The CDR3 covers 13 residues. With 2 bases removed from V and 9 bases from J, the gap between germline ends came to 12 bases. CDR1 is MNHNS, CDR2 SASEGT, per germline. The CDR3: CASSELAVRTQYF. In DNA form, the CDR3 reads TGTGCCAGCAGTGAATTAGCGGTCAGGACGCAGTATTTT.

The chain couples TRBV7-6 to TRBJ2-3, with D maybe TRBD2 (5 bases). The CDR3 length is 17 residues. Trimming took 1 base from V and 0 from J, leaving 14 bases between them. Germline V gene lookup returns CDR1 SGHVS and CDR2 FNYEAQ. The CDR3 region is CASSLVPADVSTDTQYF. Here the CDR3 DNA reads TGTGCCAGCAGCTTAGTTCCAGCGGATGTTAGCACAGATACGCAGTATTTT.

This clone was counted between two and nine times. At one of its ends the junction is not consistent with the germline gene, which may arise from a read error. The chain is built from TRBV9 and TRBJ2-2; TRBD2 aligns across 14 bases. This CDR3 has 16 residues. Germline lookup yields CDR1 SGDLS and CDR2 YYNGEE. Here the CDR3 DNA reads TGTGCCAGCAGCGCCCGACTAGCGGGAGGGACCGAGGAGCTGTTTTTT. Translating it yields CASSARLAGGTEELFF.

The gene calls are TRBV6-5 and TRBJ2-3; 9 nucleotides agree with TRBD2. With 4 bases clipped from V and 8 bases from J, the junction kept 13 bases outside the gene matches. CDR3 length: 16 amino acids. CDR1 MNHEY and CDR2 SVGAGI come from the germline V gene. The CDR3 is CASSSIAGAKGGTQYF. The DNA of the CDR3 is TGTGCCAGCAGTTCTATAGCGGGGGCGAAAGGGGGTACGCAGTATTTT.

In regard to this clone: The junction departs from the called germline gene at one end, perhaps through a read error. The rearrangement uses TRBV5-4 and TRBJ2-5; no clear D. CDR1 SGHNT and CDR2 YYREEE come from the germline V gene (reference sequence). The CDR3 is 14 residues long. The DNA of the CDR3 is TGTGCCAGCAGCTCCACGAGGTTTGAAGAGGCCCAGTACTTC. Translation gives CASSSTRFEEAQYF. Full variable domain (remainder filled in from reference TRBV5-4 and TRBJ2-5): ETGVTQSPTHLIKTRGQQVTLRCSSQSGHNTVSWYQQALGQGPQFIFQYYREEENGRGNFPPRFSGLQFPNYSSELNVNALELDDSALYLCASSSTRFEEAQYFGPGTRLLVL.

The rearrangement joins TRBV27 to TRBJ1-2; 8 nucleotides align to TRBD1. The CDR3 runs 13 residues. J was trimmed by 6 bases and V by 5 bases; bases with no gene match: 5. CDR1 and CDR2 (germline): MNHEY, SMNVEV (reference sequence). The CDR3 DNA sequence: TGTGCCAGCAGTCTTACAGGGGGAAATGGCTACACCTTC. Protein product: CASSLTGGNGYTF.

The chain employs TRBV7-9 and TRBJ2-3, with D perhaps TRBD2 (7 bases). This CDR3 is built from 14 residues. Trimming stripped 4 bases from V and 4 bases from J, with 12 bases between. Looked up from germline, CDR1 is SEHNR and CDR2 is FQNEAQ (reference sequence). Here the CDR3 reads CASSYRGAADTQYF. The CDR3 DNA reads TGTGCCAGCAGCTACCGGGGGGCGGCAGATACGCAGTATTTT.

The rearrangement joins TRBV11-2 to TRBJ2-2; 8 nucleotides agree with TRBD2. V trimming: 1 base; J trimming: 6 bases; junction bases outside the gene matches: 7. Germline assignment: CDR1 SGHAT and CDR2 FQNNGV. This CDR3 has 16 amino acids. The chain's CDR3 is CASSLGVSGMSGELFF. The CDR3 nucleotides are TGTGCCAGCAGCTTAGGGGTTAGCGGGATGTCCGGGGAGCTGTTTTTT.

The V gene is TRBV21-1, the J gene TRBJ2-5; no check of the table's D call, TRBD2, against the DNA was made. TRBV21-1 has pseudogene status. This CDR3 contains 15 residues. DNA of the CDR3: TGTGCCAGCAGCAAAGAAGGGGAGGGCCAAGAGACCCAGTACTTC. Translated: CASSKEGEGQETQYF.

The chain couples TRBV7-8 to TRBJ2-3, with 7 bases matching TRBD2. CDR1 SGHVS and CDR2 FQNEAQ come from the germline V gene. The junction had 2 bases not matched to a gene; V was cut back by 0 bases and J by 2 bases. This CDR3 region has 15 residues. For the CDR3, the DNA is TGTGCCAGCAGCTTAGCGGGAGGGATCACAGATACGCAGTATTTT. The encoded protein is CASSLAGGITDTQYF.

In its sample, this clone was seen once. The chain joins TRBV14 to TRBJ2-3, with 10 bases fitting TRBD2. After removal of 5 bases from V and 1 base from J, the junction contained 12 bases not matched to a gene. The germline gives CDR1 SGHDN, CDR2 FVKESK. CDR3 length: 18 amino acids. CDR3 coding DNA: TGTGCCAGCAGCGCCAGTGGACTAGCGGAACAGCGCACAGATACGCAGTATTTT. Translated, it gives CASSASGLAEQRTDTQYF.

V is TRBV19 and J is TRBJ1-6, with D tentatively TRBD1 (5 bases). The V end was cut by 5 bases, the J end by 9 bases, with 23 bases between. The germline CDR1 and CDR2 sequences are LNHDA and SQIVND (reference sequence). The CDR3 has 17 residues. DNA of the CDR3: TGTGCCAGTAGTTTGCCCCCGCAGGGTGTGTTCGGTTCACCCCTCCACTTT. Translating gives CASSLPPQGVFGSPLHF.

V is TRBV30 and J is TRBJ1-5; D is perhaps TRBD1 (6 bases). Germline CDR1 and CDR2: GTSNPN and SVGIG (reference sequence). The CDR3 runs to 13 residues. V was cut by 1 base and J by 2 bases, with 6 bases left in between. DNA for the CDR3: TGTGCCTGGAGTGGGGGGCGCAATCAGCCCCAGCATTTT. Its translation: CAWSGGRNQPQHF.

The rearrangement uses TRBV29-1 and TRBJ2-1; 12 nucleotides align to TRBD2. CDR1 SQVTM and CDR2 ANQGSEA come from the germline V gene. V gave up 5 bases and J gave up 6 bases; unmatched junction bases: 8. This CDR3 is 15 amino acids long. CDR3 sequence: CSVHRLAGEGNEQFF. The CDR3 region has the DNA TGCAGCGTTCATAGACTAGCGGGAGAAGGCAATGAGCAGTTCTTC.

This clone was recorded once. This rearrangement joins TRBV5-5 to TRBJ1-1; a weak D match, TRBD1 (6 bases). V lost 0 bases and J 4 bases, leaving 13 bases between the germline ends. Germline loops: CDR1 SGHKS, CDR2 YYEKEE (reference sequence). This CDR3 is 15 amino acids long. The CDR3 protein is CASSLEGVGATEAFF. CDR3 in DNA: TGTGCCAGCAGCTTGGAGGGCGTGGGGGCCACTGAAGCTTTCTTT.

The chain employs TRBV19 and TRBJ2-1, with 15 bases matching TRBD2. V shed 4 bases, J shed 11 bases, and the junction held 6 bases outside the gene matches. This CDR3 contains 15 residues. Germline values: CDR1 LNHDA, CDR2 SQIVND (reference sequence). The CDR3 here is CASSTRTSGRAQQFF. The CDR3 nucleotides are TGTGCCAGTAGTACCCGGACTAGCGGGAGGGCACAGCAGTTCTTC.

V is TRBV19 and J is TRBJ1-2, with D hard to call. Germline CDR1 LNHDA, CDR2 SQIVND (reference sequence). CDR3 length: 16 amino acids. V was pared by 7 bases and J by 4 bases, with 22 bases between. In nucleotides, the CDR3 is TGTGCCAGTACGCCTCCATGGGAGACACACTCCTATGGCTACACCTTC. Amino acid sequence: CASTPPWETHSYGYTF. The complete variable domain, with remaining parts taken from reference TRBV19 and TRBJ1-2, reads DGGITQSPKYLFRKEGQNVTLSCEQNLNHDAMYWYRQDPGQGLRLIYYSQIVNDFQKGDIAEGYSVSREKKESFPLTVTSAQKNPTAFYLCASTPPWETHSYGYTFGSGTRLTVV.

The chain recombines TRBV5-4 with TRBJ1-1, with 7 positions matching TRBD1. V lost 0 bases to trimming and J lost 3 bases; unmatched junction nucleotides: 5. Per germline, CDR1 SGHNT and CDR2 YYREEE (reference sequence). The CDR3 has 15 amino acids. The CDR3, as DNA: TGTGCCAGCAGCTTGGAATCGGGACAGCACACTGAAGCTTTCTTT. Translation gives CASSLESGQHTEAFF.